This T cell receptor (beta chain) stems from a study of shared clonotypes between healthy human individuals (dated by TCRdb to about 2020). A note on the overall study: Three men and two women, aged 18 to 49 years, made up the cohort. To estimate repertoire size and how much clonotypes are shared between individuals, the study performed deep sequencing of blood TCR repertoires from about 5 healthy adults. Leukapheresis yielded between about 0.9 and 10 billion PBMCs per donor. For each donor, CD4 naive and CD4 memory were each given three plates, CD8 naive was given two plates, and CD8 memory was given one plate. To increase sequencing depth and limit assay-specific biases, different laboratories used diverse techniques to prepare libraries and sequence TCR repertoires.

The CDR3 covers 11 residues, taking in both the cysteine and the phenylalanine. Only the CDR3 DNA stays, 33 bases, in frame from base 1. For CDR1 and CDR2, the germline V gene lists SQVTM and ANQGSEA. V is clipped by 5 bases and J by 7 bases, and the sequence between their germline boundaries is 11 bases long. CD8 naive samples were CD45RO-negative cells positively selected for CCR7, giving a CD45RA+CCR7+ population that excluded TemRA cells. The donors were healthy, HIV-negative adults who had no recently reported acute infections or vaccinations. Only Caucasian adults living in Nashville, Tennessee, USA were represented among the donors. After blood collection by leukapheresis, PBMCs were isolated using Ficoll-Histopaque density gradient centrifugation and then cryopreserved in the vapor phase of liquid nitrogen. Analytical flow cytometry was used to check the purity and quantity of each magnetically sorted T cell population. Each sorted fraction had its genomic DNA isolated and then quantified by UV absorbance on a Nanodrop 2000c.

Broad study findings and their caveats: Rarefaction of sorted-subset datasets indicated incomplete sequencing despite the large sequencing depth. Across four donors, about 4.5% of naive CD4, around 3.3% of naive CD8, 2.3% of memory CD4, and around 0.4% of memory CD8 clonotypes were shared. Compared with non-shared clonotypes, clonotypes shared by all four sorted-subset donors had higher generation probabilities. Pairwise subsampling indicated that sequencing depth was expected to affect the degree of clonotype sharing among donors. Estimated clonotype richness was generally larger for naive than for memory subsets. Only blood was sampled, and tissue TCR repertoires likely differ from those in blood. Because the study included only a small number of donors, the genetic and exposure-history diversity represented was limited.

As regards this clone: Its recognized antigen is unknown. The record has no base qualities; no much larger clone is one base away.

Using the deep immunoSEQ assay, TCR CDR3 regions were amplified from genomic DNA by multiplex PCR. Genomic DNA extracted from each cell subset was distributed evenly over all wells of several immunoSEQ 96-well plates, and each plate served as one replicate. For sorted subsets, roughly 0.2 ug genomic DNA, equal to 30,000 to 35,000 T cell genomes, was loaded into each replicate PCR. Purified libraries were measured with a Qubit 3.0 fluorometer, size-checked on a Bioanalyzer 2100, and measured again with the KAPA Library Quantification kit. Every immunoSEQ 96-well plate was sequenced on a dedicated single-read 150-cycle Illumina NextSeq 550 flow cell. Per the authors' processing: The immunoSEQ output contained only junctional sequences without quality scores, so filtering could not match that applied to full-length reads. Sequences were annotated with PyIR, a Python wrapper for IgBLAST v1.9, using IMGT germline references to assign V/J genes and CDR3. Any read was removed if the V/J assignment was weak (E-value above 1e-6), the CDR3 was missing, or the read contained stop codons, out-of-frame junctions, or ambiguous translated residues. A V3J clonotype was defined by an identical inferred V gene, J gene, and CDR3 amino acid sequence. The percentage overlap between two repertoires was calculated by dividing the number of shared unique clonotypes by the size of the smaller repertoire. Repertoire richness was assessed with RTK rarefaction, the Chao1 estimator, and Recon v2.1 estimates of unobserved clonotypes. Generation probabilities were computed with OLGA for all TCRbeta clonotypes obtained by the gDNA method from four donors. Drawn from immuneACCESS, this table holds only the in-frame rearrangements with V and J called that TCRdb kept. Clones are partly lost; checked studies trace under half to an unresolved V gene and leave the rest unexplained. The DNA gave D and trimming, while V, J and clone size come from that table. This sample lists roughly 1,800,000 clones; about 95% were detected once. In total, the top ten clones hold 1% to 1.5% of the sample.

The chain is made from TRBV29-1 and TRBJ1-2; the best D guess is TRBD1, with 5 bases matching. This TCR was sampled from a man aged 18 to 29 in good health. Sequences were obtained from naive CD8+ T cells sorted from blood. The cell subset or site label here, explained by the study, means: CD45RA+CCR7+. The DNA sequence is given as TGCAGCGTTTCGACAGTGGTTGGCTACACCTTC. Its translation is CSVSTVVGYTF. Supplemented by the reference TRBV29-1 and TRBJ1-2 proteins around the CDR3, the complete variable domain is SAVISQKPSRDICQRGTSLTIQCQVDSQVTMMFWYRQQPGQSLTLIATANQGSEATYESGFVIDKFPISRPNLTFSTLTVSNMSPEDSSIYLCSVSTVVGYTFGSGTRLTVV.